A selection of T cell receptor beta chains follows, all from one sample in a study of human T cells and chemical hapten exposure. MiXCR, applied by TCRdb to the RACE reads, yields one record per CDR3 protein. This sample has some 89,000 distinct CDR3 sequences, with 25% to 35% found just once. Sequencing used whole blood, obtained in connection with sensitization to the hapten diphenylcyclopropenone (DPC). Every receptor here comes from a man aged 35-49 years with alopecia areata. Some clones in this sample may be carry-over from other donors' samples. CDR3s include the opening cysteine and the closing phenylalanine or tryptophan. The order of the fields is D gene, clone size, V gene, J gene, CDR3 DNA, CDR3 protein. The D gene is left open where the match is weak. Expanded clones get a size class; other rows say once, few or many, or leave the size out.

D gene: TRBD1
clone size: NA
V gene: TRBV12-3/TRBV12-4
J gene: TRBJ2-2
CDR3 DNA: TGTGCCAGCAACCCGGGACAGTGGACCGGGGAGCTGTTTTTT
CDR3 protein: CASNPGQWTGELFF

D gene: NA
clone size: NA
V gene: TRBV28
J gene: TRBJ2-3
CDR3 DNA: TGTGCCAACAATACCGGGCCGTTGGACACAGATACGCAGTATTTT
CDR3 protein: CANNTGPLDTDTQYF

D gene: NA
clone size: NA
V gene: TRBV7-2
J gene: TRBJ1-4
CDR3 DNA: TGTGCCAGCAGCTTAGATAGGGGCTATAATGAAAAACTGTTTTTT
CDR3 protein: CASSLDRGYNEKLFF

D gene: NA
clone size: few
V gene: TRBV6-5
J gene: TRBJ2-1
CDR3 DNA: TGTGCCAGCAGTCAGGGTGGTATCTCCTACAATGAGCAGTTCTTC
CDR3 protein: CASSQGGISYNEQFF

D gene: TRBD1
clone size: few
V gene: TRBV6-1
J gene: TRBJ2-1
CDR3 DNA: TGTGCCAGCAGTTGGATAGGGGGCATCAATGAGCAGTTCTTC
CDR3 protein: CASSWIGGINEQFF

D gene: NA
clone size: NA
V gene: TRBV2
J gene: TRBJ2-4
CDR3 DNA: TGTGCCAGCAGGACGGAGGGGAACATTCAGTACTTC
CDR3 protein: CASRTEGNIQYF

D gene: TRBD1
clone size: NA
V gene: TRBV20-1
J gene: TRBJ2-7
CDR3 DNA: TGCAGTGCTAGAAGGACAGGGCTTTACGAGCAGTACTTC
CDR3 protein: CSARRTGLYEQYF

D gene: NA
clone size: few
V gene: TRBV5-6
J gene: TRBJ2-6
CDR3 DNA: TGTGCCAGCAGCCAGACAGCTGGGGCCAACGTCCTGACTTTC
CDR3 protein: CASSQTAGANVLTF

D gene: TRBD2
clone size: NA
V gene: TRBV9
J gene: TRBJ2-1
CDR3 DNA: TGTGCCAGCAGCAAGTGGGGGACTAGCGGCCTTGATGAGCAGTTCTTC
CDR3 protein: CASSKWGTSGLDEQFF

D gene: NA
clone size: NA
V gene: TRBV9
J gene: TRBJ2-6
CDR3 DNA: TGTGCCAGCAGCTTTCGAAGGGGCTCTGGGGCCAACGTCCTGACTTTC
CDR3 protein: CASSFRRGSGANVLTF

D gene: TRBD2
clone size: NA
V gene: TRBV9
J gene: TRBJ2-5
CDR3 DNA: TGTGCCAGCAGCGTAGGTAGCGCGGGAGTTCAAGAGACCCAGTACTTC
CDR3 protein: CASSVGSAGVQETQYF

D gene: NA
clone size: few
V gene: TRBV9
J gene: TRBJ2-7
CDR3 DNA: TGTGCCAGCAATTCAGGGGATTCCTACGAGCAGTACTTC
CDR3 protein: CASNSGDSYEQYF

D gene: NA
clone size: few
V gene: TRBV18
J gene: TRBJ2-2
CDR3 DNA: TGTGCCAGCTCACCTCGCCAAGGCAGATACACCGGGGAGCTGTTTTTT
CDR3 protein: CASSPRQGRYTGELFF

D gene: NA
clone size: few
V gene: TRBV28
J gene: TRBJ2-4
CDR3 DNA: TGTGCCACCGAAAGAAGGCAGGGCCAGGGCAAAAACATTCAGTACTTC
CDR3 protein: CATERRQGQGKNIQYF

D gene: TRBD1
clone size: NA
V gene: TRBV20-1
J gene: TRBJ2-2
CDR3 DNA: TGCAGTGCTAGAGATCCAGGGGGCCCCGGGGAGCTGTTTTTT
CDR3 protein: CSARDPGGPGELFF

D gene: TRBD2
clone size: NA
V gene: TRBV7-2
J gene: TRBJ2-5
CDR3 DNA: TGTGCCAGCAGCTTAGCTAATAGCGGGCAAGAGACCCAGTACTTC
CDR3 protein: CASSLANSGQETQYF

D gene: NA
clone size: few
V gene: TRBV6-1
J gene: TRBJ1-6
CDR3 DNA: TGTGCCAGCAGTCAGGGGCTCTCGGAATCACCCCTCCACTTT
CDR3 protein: CASSQGLSESPLHF

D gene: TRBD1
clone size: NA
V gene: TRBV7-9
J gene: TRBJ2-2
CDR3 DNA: TGTGCCAGCAGATCCTCCGGGACAGGGGCGAACACCGGGGAGCTGTTTTTT
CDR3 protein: CASRSSGTGANTGELFF

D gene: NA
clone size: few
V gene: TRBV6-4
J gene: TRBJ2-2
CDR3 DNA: TGTGCCAGCAGTGCCCAAAGAGGAACCGGGGAGCTGTTTTTT
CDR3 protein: CASSAQRGTGELFF

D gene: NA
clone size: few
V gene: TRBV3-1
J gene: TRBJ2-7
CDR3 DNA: TGTGCCAGCAGCCAAGACGGACCATGGGCTACCACTACCTACGAGCAGTACTTC
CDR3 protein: CASSQDGPWATTTYEQYF

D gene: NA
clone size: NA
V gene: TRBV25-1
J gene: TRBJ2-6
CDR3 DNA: TGTGCCAACAGTGGGTCAGGGGTTCTTGGGGCCAACGTCCTGACTTTC
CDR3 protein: CANSGSGVLGANVLTF

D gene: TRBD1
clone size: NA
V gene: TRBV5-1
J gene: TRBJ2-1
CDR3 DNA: TGCGCCAGCAGCCAGACCGGGACAGGGAGGTTTGAGCAGTTCTTC
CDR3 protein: CASSQTGTGRFEQFF

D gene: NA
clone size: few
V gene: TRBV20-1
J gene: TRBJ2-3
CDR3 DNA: TGCAGTGCTCTAGACTGGCAGGGTAGCACAGATACGCAGTATTTT
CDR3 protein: CSALDWQGSTDTQYF

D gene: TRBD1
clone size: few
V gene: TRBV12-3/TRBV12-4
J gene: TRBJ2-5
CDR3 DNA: TGTGCCAGCAGTTCACGGACAGGGGGTGTTGTGAACTTC
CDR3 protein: CASSSRTGGVVNF

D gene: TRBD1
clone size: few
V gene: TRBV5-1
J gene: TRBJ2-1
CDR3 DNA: TGCGCCAGCAGCTTGGTCAGAGGTAGAGGGGGCCACAATGAGCAGTTCTTC
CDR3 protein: CASSLVRGRGGHNEQFF

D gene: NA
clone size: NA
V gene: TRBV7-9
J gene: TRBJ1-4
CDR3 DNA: TGTGCCAGCAGCAGGGGGGGAACTAATGAAAAACTGTTTTTT
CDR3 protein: CASSRGGTNEKLFF

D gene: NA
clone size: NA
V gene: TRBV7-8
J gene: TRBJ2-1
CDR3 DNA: TGTGCCAGCAGCTTAGCCCGACACAATGAGCAGTTCTTC
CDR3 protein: CASSLARHNEQFF

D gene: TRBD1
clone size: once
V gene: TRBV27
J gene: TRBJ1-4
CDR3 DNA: TGTGCCAAAAGCTCCCGCCGGGACAGGGGGCTGTGGGCTAATGAAAAACTGTTTTTT
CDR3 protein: CAKSSRRDRGLWANEKLFF

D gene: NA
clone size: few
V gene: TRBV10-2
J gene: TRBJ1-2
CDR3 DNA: TGCGCCAGCAGTGAGTCAGGGAAGAGGGGCTACACCTTC
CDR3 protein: CASSESGKRGYTF

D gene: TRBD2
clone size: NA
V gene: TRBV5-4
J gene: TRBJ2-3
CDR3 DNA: TGTGCCAGCAGCAAGGGACTAGCCAGCACAGATACGCAGTATTTT
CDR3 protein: CASSKGLASTDTQYF

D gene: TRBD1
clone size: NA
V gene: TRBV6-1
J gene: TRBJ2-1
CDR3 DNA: TGTGCCAGCACCATTCACTCAGGGACAGGGGGGTACAATGAGCAGTTCTTC
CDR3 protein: CASTIHSGTGGYNEQFF

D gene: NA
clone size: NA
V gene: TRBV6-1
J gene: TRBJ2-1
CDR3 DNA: TGTGCCAGCAGTGAAGAAGGGGGGTCTCGCAGTCCCTACAATGAGCAGTTCTTC
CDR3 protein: CASSEEGGSRSPYNEQFF

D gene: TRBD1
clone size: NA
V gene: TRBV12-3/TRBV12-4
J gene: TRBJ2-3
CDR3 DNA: TGTGCCAGCAGATTCACAGGGGCAGATACGCAGTATTTT
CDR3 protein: CASRFTGADTQYF

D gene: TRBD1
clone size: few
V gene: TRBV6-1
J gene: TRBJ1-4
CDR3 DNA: TGTGCCAGCAGTCATAGGACAGGGGGCGCGAAAGGTGAAAAACTGTTTTTT
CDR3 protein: CASSHRTGGAKGEKLFF

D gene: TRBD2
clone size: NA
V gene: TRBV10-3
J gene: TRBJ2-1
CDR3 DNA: TGTGCCACCCAAGGGACTAGCGGGAGTTTGGGCAATGAGCAGTTCTTC
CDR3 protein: CATQGTSGSLGNEQFF

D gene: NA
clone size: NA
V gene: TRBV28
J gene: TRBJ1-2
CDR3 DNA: TGTGCCAGCAGTTTCGTCGGTAATGGCTACACCTTC
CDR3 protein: CASSFVGNGYTF

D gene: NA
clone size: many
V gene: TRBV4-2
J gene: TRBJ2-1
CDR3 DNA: TGTGCCAGCAGCCAAGACTTTGCGGGGATAAGGGCTTCCAATGAGCAGTTCTTC
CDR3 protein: CASSQDFAGIRASNEQFF

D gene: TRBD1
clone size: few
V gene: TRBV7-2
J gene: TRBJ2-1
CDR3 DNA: TGTGCCAGCAGCTTAGACGGGACAGGGTGGGTCAATGAGCAGTTCTTC
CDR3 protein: CASSLDGTGWVNEQFF

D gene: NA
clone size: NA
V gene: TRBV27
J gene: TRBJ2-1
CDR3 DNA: TGTGCCAGCAGTCCCCTAGGGAGCTCCTACAATGAGCAGTTCTTC
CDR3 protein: CASSPLGSSYNEQFF

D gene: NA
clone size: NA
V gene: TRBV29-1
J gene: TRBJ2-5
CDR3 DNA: TGCAGCGTCCCCCGACCGGCGGACCAAGAGACCCAGTACTTC
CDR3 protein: CSVPRPADQETQYF

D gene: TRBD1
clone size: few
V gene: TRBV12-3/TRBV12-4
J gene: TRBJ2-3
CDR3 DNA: TGTGCCAGCGGACAGGGCGGAAGCACAGATACGCAGTATTTT
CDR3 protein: CASGQGGSTDTQYF